This T cell receptor beta chain was identified in a study of T cell responses to AZD1222 COVID-19 vaccine. Findings of the study overall: After two AZD1222 doses, spike-specific TCR breadth and depth rose versus day 0. Repertoire sampling was restricted to post-peak T cell response timepoints. The study identified only six AZD1222 recipients as seropositive at baseline.

The germline gives CDR1 SQVTM, CDR2 ANQGSEA. Trimming stripped 6 bases from V and 4 bases from J, with 16 bases between. This CDR3 spans 14 amino acids. Sequenced by immunoSEQ multiplex PCR; TCRdb stores in-frame clones only, minus some. In the table there are about 69,000 clones, around 78% of which are singletons. Remarks on this clone: Its target is not known.

The chain carries TRBV29-1 and TRBJ2-4; D remains ambiguous. Sequenced here: peripheral blood, sampled 28 days after the second AZD1222 dose. The sequence was obtained from an adult who received the AZD1222 COVID-19 vaccine. The CDR3 is CSVPHLGRKNIQYF. DNA for the CDR3: TGCAGCGTCCCACATTTAGGAAGAAAAAACATTCAGTACTTC.